Listed here is a single T cell receptor beta chain. This sample was taken from a study of control samples from healthy donors and cancer patients. The table came from immunoSEQ multiplex PCR; TCRdb's copy has only in-frame clones and leaves some out. Here the sample spans under 300,000 clones, roughly four fifths being singletons. Germline CDR1 MDHEN, CDR2 SYDVKM. The CDR3 is 14 residues long. The V and J ends lost 5 bases and 7 bases respectively, with 17 bases between them. The sample was PBMCs. The clonotype comes from an older woman with lung cancer. This chain links TRBV28 with TRBJ1-1; D is undetermined. CDR3 sequence (DNA): TGTGCCAGCAGTCGTGGCCTGGTTCAGGTTGAAGCTTTCTTT. Residues: CASSRGLVQVEAFF.